A selection of T cell receptor beta chains follows, all from one sample in a study of blood T cell repertoires in COVID-19. TCRdb keeps only in-frame clones here, not all; method: immunoSEQ multiplex PCR. The table has 25,000 to 30,000 clones, more than 90% seen once. Source material: peripheral blood. The source is a man between 65 and 85 years old with active or convalescent COVID-19. CDR3s include the opening cysteine and the closing phenylalanine or tryptophan. Fields, in order: J gene, D gene, clone size, V gene, CDR3 DNA, CDR3 protein. The D gene is left open where the match is weak. Size is omitted from some rows. Given values are once, few, many or a class for expanded clones.

TRBJ1-1 . once TRBV28 TGTGCCAGCAGTGCAGGGTATTACACTGAAGCTTTCTTT CASSAGYYTEAFF
TRBJ1-6 . once TRBV7-9 TGTGCCAGCAGCGTGGACAGTGATAATTCACCCCTCCACTTT CASSVDSDNSPLHF
TRBJ2-1 TRBD2 . TRBV18 TGTGCCAGCTCCTCGGTACTAGCGGGAGTTGCGGGTGAGCAGTTCTTC CASSSVLAGVAGEQFF
TRBJ1-1 . . TRBV3-1/TRBV3-2 TGTGCCAGCAGCCCCCGTGGACAGAAGAACACTGAAGCTTTCTTT CASSPRGQKNTEAFF
TRBJ1-1 TRBD1 . TRBV11-2 TGTGCCAGCAGTGCAAACAGGGGGCGGAACACTGAAGCTTTCTTT CASSANRGRNTEAFF
TRBJ2-3 TRBD1 . TRBV3-1/TRBV3-2 TGTGCCAGCAGCCGCACAGGGGGAGGCGATACGCAGTATTTT CASSRTGGGDTQYF
TRBJ2-7 TRBD2 . TRBV10-3 TGTGCCAGCCTTGGACTAGCGGGAAGTTACGAGCAGTACTTC CASLGLAGSYEQYF
TRBJ1-1 TRBD1 . TRBV2 TGTGCCAGCAAGATCGACAGGGGGGGCACTGAAGCTTTCTTT CASKIDRGGTEAFF
TRBJ2-7 . . TRBV5-8 TGTGCCAGCAGCTTGGCTGGACTCCCCTACGAGCAGTACTTC CASSLAGLPYEQYF
TRBJ1-2 . . TRBV10-3 TGTGCCATCAGTGAGCCCCCCCCTCACTATGGCTACACCTTC CAISEPPPHYGYTF
TRBJ1-1 . few TRBV7-9 TGTGCCAGCAGCTTAGGCCGGGGGGGAGCTTTCTTT CASSLGRGGAFF
TRBJ1-2 . few TRBV4-1 TGCGCCAGCAGCCAAGGGCGTTTTAGGAGAAACTATGGCTACACCTTC CASSQGRFRRNYGYTF
TRBJ2-2 TRBD1 . TRBV5-1 TGCGCCAGCGGCGGGACAGGGGTCACCGGGGAGCTGTTTTTT CASGGTGVTGELFF
TRBJ2-1 . . TRBV24-1 TGTGCCACCAGTGATTTATCACCTACCTACAATGAGCAGTTCTTC CATSDLSPTYNEQFF
TRBJ2-3 . . TRBV9 TGTGCCAGCAGCGGACGGTCGGGGAGTGCTCCAGATACGCAGTATTTT CASSGRSGSAPDTQYF
TRBJ1-1 TRBD1 . TRBV10-2 TGCGCCAGCGGACAGGGGGCGAACACTGAAGCTTTCTTT CASGQGANTEAFF
TRBJ1-6 . . TRBV5-8 TGTGCCAGCAGCCGGGACACCGATAATTCACCCCTCCACTTT CASSRDTDNSPLHF
TRBJ2-5 TRBD2 few TRBV7-7 TGTGCCAGCAGCCAGTGGACTAGCGGGGGACCCATCAAAGAGACCCAGTACTTC CASSQWTSGGPIKETQYF
TRBJ2-1 TRBD1 . TRBV27 TGTGCCAGCAGTTTTTTGTGGACAGGGGAGGATGAGCAGTTCTTC CASSFLWTGEDEQFF
TRBJ1-1 . . TRBV6-5 TGTGCCAGCAGGTCGGTCATCGCCACTGAAGCTTTCTTT CASRSVIATEAFF
TRBJ1-1 TRBD1 once TRBV11-2 TGTGCCAGCAGCCCGGCAGGGACAGGGGTGGCTGAAGCTTTCTTT CASSPAGTGVAEAFF
TRBJ1-3 TRBD1 . TRBV27 TGTGCCAGCAGTTGGGGACAGGGTGTTGAAGGAAACACCATATATTTT CASSWGQGVEGNTIYF
TRBJ1-5 . . TRBV6-5 TGTGCCAGCAGGGAGACAGTTTTGCAGCCCCAGCATTTT CASRETVLQPQHF
TRBJ2-6 . . TRBV24-1 TGTGCCACCAGTGAAATAAAAAGGGGAACTGGGGCCAACGTCCTGACTTTC CATSEIKRGTGANVLTF
TRBJ1-5 . . TRBV7-9 TGTGCCAGCAGCTTATTAGAGGGTCAGCCCCAGCATTTT CASSLLEGQPQHF
TRBJ2-2 . . TRBV5-1 TGCGCCAGCAGCTTGGCAAGGCTGACTGGCACCGGGGAGCTGTTTTTT CASSLARLTGTGELFF
TRBJ1-5 TRBD1 . TRBV6-5 TGTGCCAGCAGTTACGGGCAGGGGGACAATCAGCCCCAGCATTTT CASSYGQGDNQPQHF
TRBJ2-7 TRBD2 . TRBV5-1 TGCGCCAGCAGCTTGGGGGGACTAGCTGGCGAGCAGTACTTC CASSLGGLAGEQYF
TRBJ1-4 . . TRBV30 TGTGCCTGGGAGGGAGGCCATAATGAAAAACTGTTTTTT CAWEGGHNEKLFF
TRBJ2-1 . . TRBV5-6 TGTGCCAGCAGCTTTCGACAGCCTAGCTCCTACAATGAGCAGTTCTTC CASSFRQPSSYNEQFF
TRBJ2-7 TRBD1 few TRBV5-1 TGCGCCAGCCCTCGGGACAGGGGGTTGGGAGGATCCTACGAGCAGTACTTC CASPRDRGLGGSYEQYF
TRBJ2-3 TRBD1 . TRBV18 TGTGCCAGCTCACCGCCTTCCAGGGGGAATACAGATACGCAGTATTTT CASSPPSRGNTDTQYF
TRBJ2-1 TRBD1 . TRBV27 TGTGCCAGCAGTTCTGACAGGGGAACCTACAATGAGCAGTTCTTC CASSSDRGTYNEQFF
TRBJ2-3 . . TRBV19 TGTGCCAGTAGCCCAACAGTACGGACAGATACGCAGTATTTT CASSPTVRTDTQYF
TRBJ1-5 TRBD1 . TRBV6-5 TGTGCCAGCAGTCAGGACAGGGTGATTCAGCCCCAGCATTTT CASSQDRVIQPQHF
TRBJ2-1 . . TRBV19 TGTGCCAGCCGACCGGGACTGTCCTACAATGAGCAGTTCTTC CASRPGLSYNEQFF
TRBJ2-1 TRBD1 . TRBV5-4 TGTGCCAGCAGCCGGGACAGGGCCACCTACAATGAGCAGTTCTTC CASSRDRATYNEQFF
TRBJ2-3 TRBD2 . TRBV19 TGTGCCAGTAGTATCGGGACTAGCGGCACAGATACGCAGTATTTT CASSIGTSGTDTQYF
TRBJ2-3 TRBD2 . TRBV27 TGTGCCAGCAGGGACACACCTAGCGGGAGCACAGATACGCAGTATTTT CASRDTPSGSTDTQYF
TRBJ2-3 . . TRBV11-2 TGTGCCAGCAGCTTAACAGGGTTTGGACGCACAGATACGCAGTATTTT CASSLTGFGRTDTQYF